Sequencing of this T cell receptor (beta chain) was carried out in a study of blood T cell repertoires in COVID-19 (dated by TCRdb to 2018 to 2021). Turning to the overall study: Collaborator samples came from the United States, Italy and Spain and covered acute and convalescent phases of COVID-19. The prospective study material was composed of cDNA or gDNA derived from T cells, B-cell-depleted T cells, or PBMCs. Deeply sampled blood TCRbeta repertoires from subjects exposed to, actively infected with, or recovered from COVID-19 were included in the dataset. The repertoires were released in a freely available public database intended as a resource for research on the immune response to SARS-CoV-2. Samples came from the ongoing ImmuneRACE study (first 160 participants) plus 1,254 subjects from 6 global collaborators. The sample metadata nearly always contained a de-identified subject ID, COVID-19 status, age in years and sex. Where available, HLA class I and class II types were taken from metadata supplied by the sample provider and were not determined by assay-based typing.

TCRbeta CDR3 regions were amplified from genomic DNA by means of the immunoSEQ Assay, a bias-controlled multiplex PCR. As for how the authors treated the data: The number of nucleated cells in each sample was estimated from the amplification of reference gene primers within the assay. Sequence reads were collapsed and filtered to measure the absolute abundance of every unique TCRbeta CDR3 rearrangement. Productive Simpson clonality was computed per sample as the square root of Simpson's diversity index over productive rearrangements. TCRdb stores this immuneACCESS table with in-frame sequences only. Part of the clones is absent; in the studies checked, under half of the shortfall reflects unresolved V genes, and no reason is known for the rest. The DNA was the basis for D and trimming; V, J and clone size are from that table. The sample table contains a few hundred thousand clones; only one count was recorded for approximately 81% of them. Of the sample, about 3% is held by the ten largest clones.

Each collaborating institution followed its own protocols to collect whole blood in K2EDTA tubes. Collaborator samples were shipped for TCRbeta analysis as frozen whole blood, isolated PBMCs, or DNA extracted from either sample type. Findings and caveats that apply to the study as a whole: The amount of clinical and demographic metadata varied by source and participant and was provided uncurated.

Regarding this clone: It has no known antigen specificity. Base qualities were left out, and no much larger clone turns up one base away.

From the cysteine up to the phenylalanine, the CDR3 has a length of 15 residues. The retained sequence is limited to the CDR3, 45 bases, with the frame set at the first base. For CDR1 and CDR2, the germline V gene lists MDHEN and SYDVKM. Relative to germline, V is missing 3 bases and J is missing 6 bases, with 8 bases of the junction outside any gene match. The source is a woman under 30 with acute or convalescent COVID-19. The chain is made from TRBV28 and TRBJ2-1; TRBD2 agrees with 7 junctional bases. The sequenced material came from peripheral blood. For the CDR3, the sequence is CASSFDGGSGNEQFF. The DNA is as follows: TGTGCCAGCAGTTTTGACGGCGGGAGTGGCAATGAGCAGTTCTTC.